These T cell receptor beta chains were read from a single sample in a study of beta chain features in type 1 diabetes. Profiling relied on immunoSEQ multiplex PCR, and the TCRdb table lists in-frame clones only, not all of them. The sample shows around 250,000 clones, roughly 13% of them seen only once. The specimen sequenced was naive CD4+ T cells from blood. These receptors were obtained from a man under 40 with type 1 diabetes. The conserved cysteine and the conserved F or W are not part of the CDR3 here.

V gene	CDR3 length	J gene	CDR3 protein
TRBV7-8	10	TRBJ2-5	ASSFRGETQY
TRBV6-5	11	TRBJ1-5	ASSYGWGQPQH
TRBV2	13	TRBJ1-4	ASSERARGNGKLF
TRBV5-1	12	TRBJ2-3	ASSSLAGTDTQY
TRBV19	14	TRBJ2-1	ASSIPAGGSRNEQF
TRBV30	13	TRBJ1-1	AWSVYGQRGAEAF
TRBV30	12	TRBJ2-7	AWETGSTAYEQY
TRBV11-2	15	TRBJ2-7	ASRETSGRGNSYEQY
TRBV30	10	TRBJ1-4	AWRERDEKLF
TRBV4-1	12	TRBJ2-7	ASSQEHKSYEQY
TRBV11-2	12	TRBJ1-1	ASSRTGDSTEAF
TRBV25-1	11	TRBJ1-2	ASSTTGTYGYT
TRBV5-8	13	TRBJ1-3	ASSSGYHPGNTIY
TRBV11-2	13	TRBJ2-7	ASSRVGQGAYEQY
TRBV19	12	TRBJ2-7	ASSKDRGSYEQY
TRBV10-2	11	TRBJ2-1	ASRKTGANEQF
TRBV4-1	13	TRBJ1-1	ASSLGQGPSTEAF
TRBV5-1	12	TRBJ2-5	ASSLSGGRETQY
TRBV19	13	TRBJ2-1	ASSTHRGSYNEQF
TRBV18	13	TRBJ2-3	ASSPAGTATDTQY
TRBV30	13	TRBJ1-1	AWRRQGLGGTEAF
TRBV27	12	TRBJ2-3	ASSLRQGADTQY
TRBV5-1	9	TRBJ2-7	ASKMEDEQY
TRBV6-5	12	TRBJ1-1	ASSYGTGSFEAF
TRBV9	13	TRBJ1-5	ASSAGTGYNQPQH
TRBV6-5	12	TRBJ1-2	ASSFDRGAYGYT
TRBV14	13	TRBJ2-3	ASSQTTDRTDTQY
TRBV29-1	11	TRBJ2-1	SAEGQGGNEQF
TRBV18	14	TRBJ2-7	ASSPPLTSGRDEQY
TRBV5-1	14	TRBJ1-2	ASSLGIDRTNYGYT
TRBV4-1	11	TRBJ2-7	ASSHPAGDEQY
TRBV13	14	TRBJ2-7	ASSGRLDRVSYEQY
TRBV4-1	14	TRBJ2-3	ASSQDFAGTRDTQY